The 20 T cell receptor beta chains given below trace back to one sample, sequenced in a study of beta chain features in type 1 diabetes. What was sequenced were expressed TCRB transcripts, since all of the isolated RNA had been reverse transcribed. Clones were read by immunoSEQ multiplex PCR, and TCRdb kept only the in-frame ones, dropping some. This table holds over 500,000 clones, roughly a sixth found once. Material: naive CD4+ T cells from blood. These receptors were taken from a young man in good health.

The rearrangement joins TRBV15 to TRBJ1-1; D is possibly TRBD1 (6 bases). The CDR3 sequence is 16 residues long. V lost 0 bases and J lost 5, with 16 bases in between. Germline CDR1 reads LNHNV; CDR2 reads YYDKDF (reference sequence). The CDR3 sequence is CATSRDASVQGTEAFF. The CDR3 coding sequence is TGTGCCACCAGCAGAGATGCGTCCGTACAGGGTACTGAAGCTTTCTTT.

In DNA form, the CDR3 reads TGTGCCAGCAGGGCGACAGGGGCCGGGGAGCTGTTTTTT. It specifies CASRATGAGELFF. V usage is TRBV2 and J usage is TRBJ2-2; TRBD1 matches 8 bases. V shed 6 bases and J 6 bases; nucleotides not matched to a gene: 3. The CDR3 sequence is 13 residues long. Germline CDR1 is SNHLY and CDR2 is FYNNEI. Using reference TRBV2 and TRBJ2-2 for the parts outside the CDR3, the full variable domain is EPEVTQTPSHQVTQMGQEVILRCVPISNHLYFYWYRQILGQKVEFLVSFYNNEISEKSEIFDDQFSVERPDGSNFTLKIRSTKLEDSAMYFCASRATGAGELFFGEGSRLTVL.

There are a few counts of this clone. The chain carries TRBV6-5 and TRBJ1-3, with D maybe TRBD1 (6 bases). The CDR3 runs to 15 residues. V lost 5 bases to trimming and J lost 0 bases, with 11 bases between them. Germline CDR1 is MNHEY and CDR2 is SVGAGI. The CDR3 loop reads CASSARTVSGNTIYF. CDR3 in DNA: TGTGCCAGCAGTGCCAGGACAGTCTCTGGAAACACCATATATTTT.

This chain joins TRBV19 and TRBJ1-1; no reliable D call. The CDR3 has 15 residues. Germline CDR1 LNHDA, CDR2 SQIVND (reference sequence). Trimming removed 5 bases from V and 4 bases from J, with 17 bases in between. CDR3 in DNA: TGTGCCAGTAGTTCTCCTACCCCGGGAGGCACTGAAGCTTTCTTT. This gives the protein CASSSPTPGGTEAFF.

This clone was seen more than once but under ten times. V gene TRBV6-5 combines with J gene TRBJ1-6; 7 nucleotides line up with TRBD1. The CDR3 sequence is 14 residues long. The V gene end was trimmed by 5 bases and the J gene end by 8 bases; junction bases not matched to a gene: 6. The germline V gene has CDR1 MNHEY and CDR2 SVGAGI. CDR3 sequence reads: CASSRTGEDSPLHF. The CDR3 bases are TGTGCCAGCAGTAGGACAGGTGAAGATTCACCCCTCCACTTT.

J is TRBJ2-1 and V is TRBV11-3, with 7 bases lining up with TRBD1. CDR1 and CDR2 from the germline V gene are SGHNT and YENEEA. Trimming took 6 bases from V and 9 from J; bases not matched to a gene: 14. This CDR3 has 15 amino acids. CDR3 DNA sequence: TGTGCCAGCAGGGACGGGACAGTAAAGTCCGGTGAGCAGTTCTTC. Translating it yields CASRDGTVKSGEQFF.

This clone has a handful of counts. The chain couples TRBV5-1 to TRBJ2-5; 12 bases align to TRBD2. The CDR3 has 17 residues. The germline gives CDR1 SGHRS, CDR2 YFSETQ. The trim removed 4 bases at V and 1 base at J, leaving 8 bases unmatched. The CDR3 DNA is TGCGCCAGCAGCGGATCCGGGACTAGCGGGTCCCAAGAGACCCAGTACTTC. This encodes CASSGSGTSGSQETQYF.

The chain is built from TRBV5-4 and TRBJ1-1; D not resolved. The CDR3 is 15 amino acids. Germline values: CDR1 SGHNT, CDR2 YYREEE (reference sequence). The V end was cut by 4 bases, the J end by 4 bases, with 17 bases between. The CDR3 loop reads CASSPPLGGFTEAFF. As DNA, the CDR3 is TGTGCCAGCAGCCCTCCCTTAGGCGGCTTCACTGAAGCTTTCTTT.

This chain links TRBV4-1 with TRBJ2-7; perhaps TRBD1 as D (5 bases). The V end lost 2 bases, the J end lost 2 bases, and 13 bases lay between the germline ends. The germline V gene has CDR1 MGHRA and CDR2 YSYEKL. CDR3 length: 15 residues. CDR3 amino acids: CASSQPRQSAYEQYF. The CDR3 DNA is TGCGCCAGCAGCCAACCGCGACAGTCTGCCTACGAGCAGTACTTC.

A note on this clone: Other DNA sequences from this sample encode an identical CDR3 as well. V usage is TRBV7-6 and J usage is TRBJ1-3, with unresolved D. The CDR3 length is 12 residues. The germline V gene has CDR1 SGHVS and CDR2 FNYEAQ. Trimming removed 2 bases at V and 4 bases at J, with 3 bases between. This CDR3 is CASSLLGNTIYF. Written as DNA, the CDR3 is TGTGCCAGCAGCTTATTGGGAAACACCATATATTTT.

This clone occurred a few times. V is TRBV5-1 and J is TRBJ2-7, with TRBD1 matching over 9 bases. Germline loops: CDR1 SGHRS, CDR2 YFSETQ. The CDR3 is 16 amino acids. With 0 bases clipped from V and 2 bases from J, the junction kept 6 bases outside the gene matches. CDR3 protein: CASSLGPGTGPYEQYF. CDR3 in DNA: TGCGCCAGCAGCTTGGGACCCGGGACAGGGCCCTACGAGCAGTACTTC.

The chain carries TRBV29-1 and TRBJ2-3; D tentatively reads TRBD1 or TRBD2 (5 bases each). V was pared by 4 bases and J by 0 bases, with 11 bases between. Germline V lookup: CDR1 SQVTM, CDR2 ANQGSEA. This CDR3 contains 14 residues. Here the CDR3 DNA reads TGCAGCGTTGCCGGGGCCACTAGCACAGATACGCAGTATTTT. Protein: CSVAGATSTDTQYF.

This clone was observed a handful of times. The chain joins TRBV29-1 to TRBJ2-7; 14 nucleotides line up with TRBD2. Germline trimming cut 4 bases from V and 2 bases from J; bases unmatched to any gene: 7. Germline V gives CDR1 SQVTM, CDR2 ANQGSEA. The CDR3 extends over 16 amino acids. Written as DNA, the CDR3 is TGCAGCGTTGCGGGACTAGCGGGGGTCCTTGCCTACGAGCAGTACTTC. Protein sequence: CSVAGLAGVLAYEQYF.

In its sample, this clone was seen a few times. The chain carries TRBV29-1 and TRBJ1-4; D is ambiguous. Trimming pared 5 bases from V and 6 bases from J, leaving 10 bases between. The germline gives CDR1 SQVTM, CDR2 ANQGSEA. This CDR3 comprises 12 residues. The CDR3 sequence is CSVSVQYEKLFF. The DNA of the CDR3 is TGCAGCGTTTCAGTACAGTATGAAAAACTGTTTTTT.

The chain couples TRBV29-1 to TRBJ2-3; D call uncertain. Trimming took 6 bases from V and 3 from J, leaving 13 bases between them. The CDR3 contains 13 residues. Germline assignment: CDR1 SQVTM and CDR2 ANQGSEA. The CDR3 spells CSVRLDQTDTQYF. The CDR3, as DNA: TGCAGCGTCAGGCTAGACCAGACAGATACGCAGTATTTT.

The chain joins TRBV7-2 to TRBJ2-5; D remains unclear. Germline CDR1 and CDR2: SGHTA and FQGNSA. This CDR3 region has 16 residues. Trimming shortened V by 0 bases and J by 5 bases, and 16 bases separated the two germline ends. The chain's CDR3 is CASSLARLERGETQYF. CDR3 nucleotide sequence: TGTGCCAGCAGCTTAGCAAGGTTGGAACGTGGGGAGACCCAGTACTTC.

In its sample, this clone was seen a few times. This chain connects TRBV6-5 to TRBJ2-5; D ambiguous. The germline gives CDR1 MNHEY, CDR2 SVGAGI. Trimming stripped 5 bases from V and 1 base from J, with 8 bases between. This CDR3 region has 13 residues. The CDR3 DNA follows: TGTGCCAGCAGTCGCACCCTCCAAGAGACCCAGTACTTC. Translated, it gives CASSRTLQETQYF.

The rearrangement joins TRBV7-2 to TRBJ2-6; TRBD1 agrees at 12 bases. Germline CDR1 reads SGHTA; CDR2 reads FQGNSA. Trimming removed 3 bases from V and 4 bases from J; junction bases left unmatched: 10. The CDR3 is 19 amino acids. The CDR3 loop is CASSFLPGQGAAGANVLTF. CDR3 DNA: TGTGCCAGCAGCTTCCTTCCGGGACAGGGGGCTGCCGGGGCCAACGTCCTGACTTTC.

There are a few counts of this clone. This rearrangement joins TRBV10-3 to TRBJ1-5, with D unclear. Trimming removed 6 bases from V and 1 base from J, with 13 bases in between. Germline CDR1 ENHRY, CDR2 SYGVKD. The CDR3 runs 15 residues. The DNA of the CDR3 is TGTGCCATCAGCGACTATAAGGGAAGCAATCAGCCCCAGCATTTT. The encoded protein is CAISDYKGSNQPQHF.

The gene calls are TRBV9 and TRBJ1-2; 7 bases align to TRBD1. The CDR3 has 14 amino acids. Germline trimming cut 3 bases from V and 4 bases from J; bases unmatched to any gene: 6. The germline CDR1 and CDR2 sequences are SGDLS and YYNGEE. The CDR3 DNA reads as TGTGCCAGCAGCGGAGAGACAGGGCCCTATGGCTACACCTTC. Its protein product is CASSGETGPYGYTF.